This TCR beta chain was identified in a study of cytomegalovirus exposure and HLA in healthy donors (TCRdb year 2017). General notes on the study: According to an earlier analysis of 550 to 700 of the donors, roughly 180 million T cells yielded roughly 110 million unique TCR beta sequences and about 300 Gb of sequence data. An early release covering approximately 600 HLA-typed donors comprised 300 to 350 gigabases of sequencing data and approximately 80 million unique TCR sequences. Of the approximately 370 genotyped donors, roughly 80% were placed in the genetic ancestry cluster associated with self-reported Caucasian donors. The aim of the study was to test whether cataloging public T cell receptors could identify signatures of past pathogen exposure. The study used immunosequencing to profile the T cell repertoires of 670 or so subjects and linked those repertoires to cytomegalovirus serostatus. Along with the approximately 700-subject first cohort, a separate validation cohort of over a hundred different subjects was used. The study combined high-throughput TCR immunosequencing, statistical association of individual TCRs with disease status, and machine learning to predict cytomegalovirus infection status. A later analysis re-examined previously published TCR beta repertoires from just over 650 donors and added high-resolution HLA genotyping to investigate patterns of TCR occurrence. Rather than using new phenotypic data, the later analysis identified candidate immune exposures from TCR beta sequences and from how often those sequences occurred across donors. An earlier analysis of roughly 580 of the donors used high-throughput TCR beta sequencing to judge whether each TCR beta V gene segment behaved as functional or pseudogenic. Alongside the repertoire data, information on donor age, sex, ethnicity and CMV serostatus was compiled. Genome-wide SNP genotypes for about 55% of the roughly 670 donors were used in a later genetic analysis, which treated that subset as a discovery cohort. All discovery cohort repertoires had been generated on a single sequencing platform. Both class I and class II loci were covered by HLA typing, at four-digit resolution. Typing coverage varied by locus: about 620-640 donors for A, B, C, DRB1 and DQB1; roughly 560 for DQA1; more than 600 for DPA1; roughly 450 for DPB1. Because of strong linkage in the cohort, four to six DR-DQ haplotypes were treated as single units for association and clustering. Among 398 genotyped donors of the cohort, an average of roughly 240,000 unique TCR beta nucleotide sequences were sequenced per donor, around 20% of them non-productive. Broad study findings and their caveats: Most CMV-associated TCR beta chains appeared to be HLA-restricted in a later analysis, and the HLA associations seemed to be driven largely by CMV exposure. A later genetic analysis reported fewer N-insertions in productive TCRs among donors in an Asian-associated ancestry cluster than the roughly 720-donor mean. In a later analysis, HLA-associated TCR beta chains showed more clonal expansion and lower generation probabilities than non-associated chains that were equally common. Because counts were too low, about 15 rarely observed V segments, including chromosome 9 orphons, were left out of the earlier analysis of 587 of the donors. In the study, roughly 160 TCR beta chains were listed as associated with cytomegalovirus. In an earlier analysis of about 600 of the donors, most TCR beta V segments appeared in productive rearrangements about 87% or about 30% of the time, broadly matching IMGT annotations. Assigning TCR associations to individual alleles was difficult when HLA alleles, especially DR and DQ, strongly co-occurred. V-gene and J-gene trimming of TCR beta chains was associated with a missense DCLRE1C variant in a later genetic analysis, and the association was replicated in an independent cohort. In vitro tests confirmed that three of the cytomegalovirus-associated TCR beta chains recognize cytomegalovirus antigens. In a later analysis, several top co-occurrence clusters were reported to appear linked to parvovirus B19, influenza, CMV and Epstein-Barr virus. The classifier was reported to diagnose cytomegalovirus status with high specificity and sensitivity in both the original cohort and the validation cohort. A cluster of highly shared sequence variants was judged likely to be a technical artifact of the sequencing pipeline. This cohort had only TCR beta chains sequenced, and the lack of alpha or paired-chain data limited which features could be detected. Correlated functional status among segregating V segments might be attributable to linkage disequilibrium, but an unknown experimental factor could not be ruled out. Because HLA typing was unavailable for some donors at each locus, only the typed subset was used in association tests. The only immune exposure information available for the cohort was CMV serostatus. Most TCR sequences were observed very rarely across donors, whereas some public TCRs were present in many individuals. Some IMGT-functional V segments, including TRBV6-2 and TRBV6-3, could not be told apart with the 87-base-pair reads, so those segments were excluded. At a false discovery rate of 0.05, a later analysis linked 16,000 or so TCR beta sequences to specific HLA alleles. A further reported finding was that TCR beta sequences accurately predicted the HLA-A and HLA-B alleles for most subjects in the first cohort. It was suggested by the authors that the approach could potentially be generalized to other disease states and immunological phenotypes. In a later analysis, the rate of TCR association differed among HLA loci, with DRB1 alleles having the most associated TCRs and HLA-C alleles having the fewest. Sequencing depth was assumed to be roughly uniform across donors in the presence/absence analyses, though that assumption may not hold.

The germline V gene yields MNHNS for CDR1 and SASEGT for CDR2. The CDR3 measures 15 amino acids from cysteine to phenylalanine. CDR3 DNA is the only sequence kept; it has 45 bases, read in frame from the first base. At the junction V is shortened by 6 bases and J by 4 bases, with 15 bases in between. To prepare the library, the immunoSEQ multiplex PCR assay was applied. A mixture of 60 forward primers for TCR Vbeta segments and 13 reverse primers for TCR Jbeta segments was used in the multiplex PCR. The CDR3 region of rearranged TCR beta genes was amplified from genomic DNA by a multiplex PCR assay. The amplified TCR beta libraries were sequenced on the Illumina HiSeq System as 87-base-pair reads. As for the authors' bioinformatics: In a later analysis, tens of millions of unique TCR beta chains were counted across the 690 or so repertoires, and roughly 9.9 million of these chains were shared by at least two donors. Raw reads were error-corrected and collapsed into unique sequences with a nearest-neighbor algorithm that merged closely related sequences to remove PCR and sequencing errors. V, D and J gene segments were assigned by aligning CDR3 sequences to IMGT reference sequences. For a sequence to be retained, at least a six-nucleotide match to both a V gene segment and a J gene segment was required. Rearrangements were classified as productive when the CDR3 lacked stop codons and remained in frame with V and J, and all other rearrangements were classified as non-productive. Following IMGT convention, CDR3 was defined as the stretch from the second conserved V-encoded cysteine up to the conserved J-encoded phenylalanine. The earlier analysis of fewer than 700 of the donors excluded sequences that lacked an unambiguous match to a single V gene segment. In an earlier analysis of some 590 of the donors, a V segment was called functional when productive rearrangements were above 56.7%, and segregating when the standard deviation between donors exceeded 5%. A statistical classification framework was built to diagnose cytomegalovirus status from the catalog of TCR beta chain sequences. A later analysis assigned V and J genes by comparing TCR nucleotide sequences with IMGT/GENE-DB human TR gene sequences. The TCRdist pipeline was used in a later analysis to assign CDR3 sequences and most-parsimonious VDJ recombination scenarios. In a later analysis, every TCR beta chain was defined by the combination of its CDR3 amino acid sequence and its V-gene family, and reads without a unique V-gene family were dropped. In a later analysis, around 650 highly shared, low-generation-probability nucleotide sequences were removed to address suspected cross-contamination and a sequencing artifact. In a later analysis, a clonal expansion index for each public chain was calculated from normalized within-repertoire ranks of inferred template counts. Generation probabilities in a later analysis came from a VDJ recombination model fitted to out-of-frame rearrangements, and those results were checked against IGoR. In a later analysis, hypergeometric tests were used to score TCR-TCR, TCR-HLA and TCR-CMV co-occurrence, with a repertoire-size bias correction applied to TCR pairs. False discovery rates were estimated in a later analysis by permuting HLA or CMV assignments 20 times. In a later analysis, co-occurring TCRs were grouped with DBSCAN, and TCRdist sequence similarity was added when clustering was performed within HLA-allele-positive subsets. Co-occurrence clustering excluded repertoires with fewer than 30,000 or more than 120,000 public chains, plus five with anomalous nucleotide sharing. Drawn from immuneACCESS, this table holds only the in-frame rearrangements with V and J called that TCRdb kept. Clones are partly lost; checked studies trace under half to an unresolved V gene and leave the rest unexplained. Clonal size and the V and J genes are those of that table, whereas D and trimming came from the DNA. The sample records about 120,000 clones, 9.5% of which are singletons. Of the sample, roughly 3.1% is held by the ten largest clones.

Regarding this clone: The specificity of this receptor is unknown. Base qualities are not provided; no much larger clone lies one nucleotide away.

The cohort comprised around 700 healthy bone marrow donors. All cohort members were sampled while nominally healthy, although unrecorded immune exposures were likely present. The donor tested CMV seronegative and was one of the 352 seronegative cohort members. Every donor gave a peripheral blood sample, and the peripheral blood mononuclear cells from that sample were used for TCR beta sequencing. Genomic DNA was extracted from the blood cell samples with the Qiagen DNeasy Blood Extraction Kit. This receptor was obtained from a man aged 25-40 years in good health and CMV-seronegative. The sequenced sample was PBMCs. The rearranged segments are TRBV6-1 and TRBJ2-2, with a tentative D gene TRBD2 over 7 matching bases. CDR3 reads: CASSPEGGRTGELFF. The nucleotide sequence is given as TGTGCCAGCAGCCCAGAGGGGGGGCGCACCGGGGAGCTGTTTTTT.